Below, 27 T cell receptor beta chains from the same sample are listed, as sequenced in a study of shared clonotypes between healthy human individuals. The method was immunoSEQ multiplex PCR; TCRdb's version includes in-frame clones alone and lacks a portion of them. The sample consists of 2 million to 3 million clones, around 94% of them appearing once. Sample: naive CD4+ T cells sorted from blood. Documented subset: CD45RA+ positively selected. These receptors were collected from a man aged 18 to 30 in good health.

The count of this clone is one. The V and J genes are TRBV29-1 and TRBJ2-5, with 10 nucleotides matching TRBD2. CDR1 is SQVTM, CDR2 ANQGSEA, per germline. This CDR3 is built from 16 residues. The V and J ends lost 4 bases and 2 bases, in that order; junction bases with no gene match: 10. The CDR3 bases are TGCAGCGTTGGGATTTGGGGACTAGCGAAACAAGAGACCCAGTACTTC. This codes for CSVGIWGLAKQETQYF.

The chain joins TRBV6-1 to TRBJ1-5; D ambiguous. CDR1 and CDR2 from the germline V gene are MNHNS and SASEGT. V lost 0 bases, J lost 5 bases, and 2 bases lay in between. The CDR3 covers 12 residues. The CDR3 region has the DNA TGTGCCAGCAGTGAAGCACATCAGCCCCAGCATTTT. As protein: CASSEAHQPQHF.

The J gene is TRBJ2-3, the V gene TRBV6-1, with 8 bases aligning to TRBD1. Germline CDR1 and CDR2: MNHNS and SASEGT. V lost 4 bases and J lost 2; bases outside the gene matches: 8. The CDR3 is made up of 16 amino acids. CDR3 bases: TGTGCCAGCAGTGGAAGACAGGGGACGGTCACAGATACGCAGTATTTT. Translation gives CASSGRQGTVTDTQYF.

The rearrangement joins TRBV5-6 to TRBJ1-4, with a weak D call TRBD1 (5 bases). V was cut by 4 bases and J by 7 bases, with 23 bases left in between. From germline, CDR1 is SGHDT and CDR2 YYEEEE. The CDR3 covers 17 residues. CDR3 DNA sequence: TGTGCCAGCAGCGTCCGGGACCGCTCAAATTGGGGTGAAAAACTGTTTTTT. It translates to CASSVRDRSNWGEKLFF.

This clone has a single count. The J gene is TRBJ2-5, the V gene TRBV11-2, with no clear D. Trimming removed 5 bases at V and 8 bases at J, with 15 bases between. Germline CDR1 SGHAT, CDR2 FQNNGV. The CDR3 loop spans 13 amino acids. The chain's CDR3 is CASSPYSILTQYF. In DNA form, the CDR3 reads TGTGCCAGCAGCCCATACTCGATTTTAACCCAGTACTTC.

V usage is TRBV28 and J usage is TRBJ2-3; D might be TRBD2 (7 bases). CDR3 length: 16 amino acids. Deletions cut 5 bases from V and 5 bases from J, with 20 bases between. CDR1 is MDHEN and CDR2 is SYDVKM in the germline V gene. As DNA, the CDR3 is TGTGCCAGCAGTAGGGGGGGACTACCCTCGCGAGATACGCAGTATTTT. This sequence encodes CASSRGGLPSRDTQYF.

The chain uses TRBV18 and TRBJ2-5, with unresolved D. V lost 3 bases, J lost 0 bases, and 14 bases lay in between. This CDR3 has 16 amino acids. Per germline, CDR1 KGHSH and CDR2 LQKENI. The CDR3 DNA reads TGTGCCAGCTCACCGTTCTTACAGCTAAACCAAGAGACCCAGTACTTC. Its translation: CASSPFLQLNQETQYF.

This chain joins TRBV28 and TRBJ1-5; no firm D call. Germline CDR1 MDHEN, CDR2 SYDVKM. Trimming left V 8 bases short and J 0 bases short, with 11 bases between. The CDR3 has 14 residues. The CDR3 protein is CASVRGGSNQPQHF. DNA for the CDR3: TGTGCCAGCGTCCGTGGCGGTAGCAATCAGCCCCAGCATTTT.

The chain is built from TRBV6-1 and TRBJ1-2; 7 bases align to TRBD1. CDR3 length equals 13 residues. V was pared by 4 bases and J by 8 bases, with 7 bases of the junction left unmatched. The germline CDR1 and CDR2 sequences are MNHNS and SASEGT. The CDR3 DNA sequence: TGTGCCAGCAGTGTTCCCGGGACAGTCGGCTACACCTTC. Residues: CASSVPGTVGYTF.

The gene calls are TRBV9 and TRBJ2-3; 7 bases line up with TRBD1. After removal of 0 bases from V and 4 bases from J, the junction contained 5 bases not matched to a gene. The germline V gene encodes CDR1 SGDLS and CDR2 YYNGEE. This CDR3 has 15 residues. The CDR3 region is CASSVDIQGADTQYF. CDR3 in DNA: TGTGCCAGCAGCGTAGACATCCAGGGGGCAGATACGCAGTATTTT.

This chain connects TRBV9 to TRBJ2-3, with TRBD1 matching over 7 bases. The CDR3 covers 16 residues. The V gene end was trimmed by 3 bases and the J gene end by 1 base; junction bases not matched to a gene: 8. CDR1 is SGDLS and CDR2 is YYNGEE in the germline V gene. CDR3 in DNA: TGTGCCAGCAGCGGCCCGACAGGGCTAGGCACAGATACGCAGTATTTT. It encodes CASSGPTGLGTDTQYF.

The chain joins TRBV28 to TRBJ2-7, with a tentative D call TRBD1 (5 bases). Deletions cut 2 bases from V and 0 bases from J, with 11 bases between. Germline loops: CDR1 MDHEN, CDR2 SYDVKM. The CDR3 runs 15 residues. CDR3 amino acids: CASSLDSVSSYEQYF. The CDR3 DNA reads TGTGCCAGCAGTTTAGACAGCGTGAGCTCCTACGAGCAGTACTTC.

The chain combines TRBV5-4 with TRBJ2-5; 8 nucleotides match TRBD1. The CDR3 has 14 amino acids. V dropped 5 bases and J dropped 4; count of bases not matched to a gene: 7. The germline V gene has CDR1 SGHNT and CDR2 YYREEE (reference sequence). The CDR3 DNA sequence: TGTGCCAGCAGTAATCCCGGACAGGGAGAGACCCAGTACTTC. This codes for CASSNPGQGETQYF.

The J gene is TRBJ1-3, the V gene TRBV9; D is unresolved. Germline CDR1 is SGDLS and CDR2 is YYNGEE. The CDR3 is made up of 15 amino acids. V gave up 0 bases and J gave up 0 bases, with 7 bases separating them. The CDR3 reads CASSVEGYSGNTIYF. As DNA, the CDR3 is TGTGCCAGCAGCGTAGAAGGCTACTCTGGAAACACCATATATTTT.

This clone has just one count. The chain joins TRBV30 to TRBJ2-3; 8 bases align to TRBD2. The CDR3 spans 14 residues. V was pared by 1 base and J by 6 bases, with 6 bases of the junction left unmatched. CDR1 and CDR2 (germline): GTSNPN, SVGIG (reference sequence). The CDR3 DNA is TGTGCCTGGAGTGACAGACTAGCGTACGATACGCAGTATTTT. Translated, it gives CAWSDRLAYDTQYF.

The chain has TRBV4-3 and TRBJ2-1; 13 bases fit TRBD2. This CDR3 region has 18 residues. Germline lookup yields CDR1 LGHNA and CDR2 YSLEER. V shed 2 bases, J shed 12 bases, and the junction held 16 bases outside the gene matches. As DNA, the CDR3 is TGCGCCAGCAGCCAACCTGGCAGCGCCGGACTAGCGGGAGTGAGGCAGTTCTTC. It is translated as CASSQPGSAGLAGVRQFF.

Comments on this clone: The sample carries other DNA sequences with the same CDR3. The V gene is TRBV7-2, the J gene TRBJ1-2; 7 bases are shared with TRBD1. The junction had 4 bases not matched to a gene; V was cut back by 5 bases and J by 1 base. CDR1 and CDR2 (germline): SGHTA, FQGNSA. The CDR3 has 14 residues. The chain's CDR3 is CASSPQGGNYGYTF. The CDR3 DNA is TGTGCCAGCAGCCCCCAGGGGGGTAACTATGGCTACACCTTC.

The V gene is TRBV7-3, the J gene TRBJ2-6; D is unclear. The germline gives CDR1 SGHTA, CDR2 FQGTGA. The CDR3 length is 14 residues. Trimming cost V 3 bases and J 4 bases, with 7 bases left between them. CDR3 amino acids: CASSLDAGANVLTF. The CDR3 DNA follows: TGTGCCAGCAGCTTGGATGCAGGGGCCAACGTCCTGACTTTC.

This chain uses TRBV5-1 with TRBJ2-5; 8 bases match TRBD2. The germline CDR1 and CDR2 sequences are SGHRS and YFSETQ. V lost 2 bases and J lost 3; bases outside the gene matches: 6. The CDR3 runs 15 residues. The CDR3 DNA reads TGCGCCAGCAGCTTTAGTAGCGGGGTAAAAGAGACCCAGTACTTC. It is translated as CASSFSSGVKETQYF.

The chain recombines TRBV18 with TRBJ2-1; D is possibly TRBD2 (5 bases). V shed 6 bases and J shed 5 bases, with 14 bases lying between them. Germline lookup yields CDR1 KGHSH and CDR2 LQKENI. CDR3 size: 14 residues. The chain's CDR3 is CASSAGEQHNEQFF. The DNA of the CDR3 is TGTGCCAGCTCCGCCGGGGAGCAACACAATGAGCAGTTCTTC.

This chain joins TRBV5-1 and TRBJ1-1, with D maybe TRBD1 (5 bases). The CDR3 covers 15 residues. Per the germline V gene, CDR1 is SGHRS and CDR2 is YFSETQ. V was shortened by 3 bases and J by 1 base, with 13 bases between the two germline ends. The CDR3 loop is CASSWNTGPNTEAFF. The CDR3 DNA is TGCGCCAGCAGCTGGAATACAGGACCGAACACTGAAGCTTTCTTT.

The genes are TRBV6-1 and TRBJ2-5; no clear D. V was shortened by 5 bases and J by 4 bases, with 8 bases between the two germline ends. The germline gives CDR1 MNHNS, CDR2 SASEGT. The CDR3 totals 12 residues. In DNA, the CDR3 is TGTGCCAGCAGTCGGCAGCGAGAGACCCAGTACTTC. It is translated as CASSRQRETQYF.

A few counts support this clone. Within the sample, other DNA sequences also encode this same CDR3. V usage is TRBV18 and J usage is TRBJ1-2, with 7 bases that match TRBD1. The V gene's germline CDR1 is KGHSH and CDR2 LQKENI. J gave up 3 bases and V 3 bases, and 1 base lay outside the gene matches. There are 13 residues in the CDR3. The chain's CDR3 is CASSPGTDYGYTF. Written as DNA, the CDR3 is TGTGCCAGCTCACCCGGGACAGACTATGGCTACACCTTC.

This clone was observed a single time. The rearrangement links TRBV7-2 to TRBJ2-5, with TRBD2 matching 10 bases. This CDR3 is built from 14 residues. From germline, CDR1 is SGHTA and CDR2 FQGNSA. Unmatched junction bases numbered 7, after V lost 7 bases and J lost 5 bases. CDR3 DNA: TGTGCCAGCAACCCAGCGGGAGGGCGGGAGACCCAGTACTTC. Translating gives CASNPAGGRETQYF.

The chain is built from TRBV7-8 and TRBJ2-7; possibly TRBD1 for D (5 bases). CDR1 is SGHVS and CDR2 is FQNEAQ in the germline V gene. The V gene lost 5 bases and the J gene lost 4 bases, with 15 bases spanning the gap. The CDR3 has 14 amino acids. Here the CDR3 DNA reads TGTGCCAGCAGCCCAGGTAAAACAGGATACGAGCAGTACTTC. Translated: CASSPGKTGYEQYF.

This chain uses TRBV28 with TRBJ1-6; tentatively, D is TRBD1 (5 bases). The CDR3 is 15 amino acids. Germline V CDR1 and CDR2: MDHEN, SYDVKM. V was cut by 3 bases and J by 6 bases, with 12 bases left in between. The CDR3 protein is CASSFYDSPNSPLHF. The DNA of the CDR3 is TGTGCCAGCAGTTTTTATGACAGCCCTAATTCACCCCTCCACTTT.

The gene calls are TRBV10-3 and TRBJ2-4; D gene unclear. Germline V CDR1 and CDR2: ENHRY, SYGVKD. The V end lost 3 bases, the J end lost 0 bases, and 12 bases lay between the germline ends. The CDR3 loop spans 16 amino acids. CDR3 amino acids: CAISDRLTVAKNIQYF. DNA of the CDR3: TGTGCCATCAGTGATCGGTTAACTGTAGCCAAAAACATTCAGTACTTC.